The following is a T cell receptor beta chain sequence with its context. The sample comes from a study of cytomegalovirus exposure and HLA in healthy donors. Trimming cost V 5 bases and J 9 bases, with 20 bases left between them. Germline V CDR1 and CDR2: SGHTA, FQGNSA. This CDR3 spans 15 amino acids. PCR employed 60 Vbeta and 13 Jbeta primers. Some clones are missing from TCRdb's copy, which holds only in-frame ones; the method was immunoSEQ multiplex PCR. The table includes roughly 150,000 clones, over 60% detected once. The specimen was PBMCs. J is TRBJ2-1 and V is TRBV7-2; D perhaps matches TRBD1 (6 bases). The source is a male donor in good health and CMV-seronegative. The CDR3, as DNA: TGTGCCAGCAGCCCTAGACTAATTGGGGGCGGTGAGCAGTTCTTC. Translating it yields CASSPRLIGGGEQFF.